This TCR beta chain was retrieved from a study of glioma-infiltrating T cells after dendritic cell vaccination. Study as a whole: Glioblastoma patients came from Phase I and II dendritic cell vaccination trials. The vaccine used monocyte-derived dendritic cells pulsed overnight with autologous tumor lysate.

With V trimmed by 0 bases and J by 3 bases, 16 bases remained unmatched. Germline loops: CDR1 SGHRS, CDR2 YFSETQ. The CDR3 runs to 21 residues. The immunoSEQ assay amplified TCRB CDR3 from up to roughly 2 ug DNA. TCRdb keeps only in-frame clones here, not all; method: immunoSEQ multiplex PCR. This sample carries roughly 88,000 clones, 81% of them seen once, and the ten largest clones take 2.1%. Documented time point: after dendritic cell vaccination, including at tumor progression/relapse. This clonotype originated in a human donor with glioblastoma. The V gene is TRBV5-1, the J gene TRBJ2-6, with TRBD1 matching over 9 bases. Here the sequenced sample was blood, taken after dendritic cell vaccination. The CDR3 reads CASSLAGRDRAKEGGANVLTF. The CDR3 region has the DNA TGCGCCAGCAGCTTGGCAGGTCGGGACAGGGCAAAAGAAGGTGGGGCCAACGTCCTGACTTTC.